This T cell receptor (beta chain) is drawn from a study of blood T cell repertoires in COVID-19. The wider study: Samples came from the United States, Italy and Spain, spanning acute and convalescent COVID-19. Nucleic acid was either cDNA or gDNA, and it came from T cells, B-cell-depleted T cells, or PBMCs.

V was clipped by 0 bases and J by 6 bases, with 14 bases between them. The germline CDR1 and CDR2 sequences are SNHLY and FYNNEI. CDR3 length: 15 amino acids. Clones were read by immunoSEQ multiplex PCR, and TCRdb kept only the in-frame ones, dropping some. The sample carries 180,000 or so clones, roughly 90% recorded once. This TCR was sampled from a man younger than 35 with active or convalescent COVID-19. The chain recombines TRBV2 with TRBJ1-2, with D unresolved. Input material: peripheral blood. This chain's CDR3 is CASSEAAVTPNGYTF. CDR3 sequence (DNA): TGTGCCAGCAGTGAAGCGGCAGTTACACCAAATGGCTACACCTTC. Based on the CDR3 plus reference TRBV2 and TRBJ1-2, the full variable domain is EPEVTQTPSHQVTQMGQEVILRCVPISNHLYFYWYRQILGQKVEFLVSFYNNEISEKSEIFDDQFSVERPDGSNFTLKIRSTKLEDSAMYFCASSEAAVTPNGYTFGSGTRLTVV.